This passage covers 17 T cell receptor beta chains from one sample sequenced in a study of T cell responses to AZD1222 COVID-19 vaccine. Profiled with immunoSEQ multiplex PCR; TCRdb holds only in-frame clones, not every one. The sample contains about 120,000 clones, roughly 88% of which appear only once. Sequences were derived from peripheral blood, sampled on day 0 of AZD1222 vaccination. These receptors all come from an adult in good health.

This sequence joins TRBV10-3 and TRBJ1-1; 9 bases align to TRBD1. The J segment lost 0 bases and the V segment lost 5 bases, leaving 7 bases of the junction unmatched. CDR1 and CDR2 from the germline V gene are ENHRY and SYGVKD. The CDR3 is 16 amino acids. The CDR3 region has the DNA TGTGCCATCAGTCCTCGACAGGGGGATGTGAACACTGAAGCTTTCTTT. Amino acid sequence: CAISPRQGDVNTEAFF.

As DNA, the CDR3 is TGTGCTAGTGGTCAAGGACAGGGTTTTATGACAGATACGCAGTATTTT. Translation: CASGQGQGFMTDTQYF. The chain has TRBV12-5 and TRBJ2-3; TRBD1 matches at 8 bases. Germline V gives CDR1 LGHNT, CDR2 FRNRAP. The CDR3 has 16 residues. V lost 5 bases to trimming and J lost 3 bases; unmatched junction nucleotides: 10.

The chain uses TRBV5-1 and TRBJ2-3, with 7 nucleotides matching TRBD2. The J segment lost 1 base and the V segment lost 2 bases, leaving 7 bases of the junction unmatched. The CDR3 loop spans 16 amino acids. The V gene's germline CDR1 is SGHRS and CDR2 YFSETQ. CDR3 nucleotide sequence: TGCGCCAGCAGCTTTGGGAGAAGCGGGGGCACAGATACGCAGTATTTT. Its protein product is CASSFGRSGGTDTQYF.

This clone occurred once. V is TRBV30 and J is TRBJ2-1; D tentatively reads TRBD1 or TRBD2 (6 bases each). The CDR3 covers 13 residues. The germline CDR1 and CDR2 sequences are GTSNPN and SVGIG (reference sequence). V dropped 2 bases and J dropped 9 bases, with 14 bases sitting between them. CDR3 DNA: TGTGCCTGGAGTCCACAAGGGGGGTTTGAGCAGTTCTTC. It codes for CAWSPQGGFEQFF.

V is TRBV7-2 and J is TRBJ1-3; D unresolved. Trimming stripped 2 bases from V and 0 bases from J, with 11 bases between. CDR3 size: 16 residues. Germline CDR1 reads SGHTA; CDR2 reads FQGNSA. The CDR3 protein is CASSLPNRNSGNTIYF. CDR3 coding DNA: TGTGCCAGCAGCTTACCGAATCGGAACTCTGGAAACACCATATATTTT.

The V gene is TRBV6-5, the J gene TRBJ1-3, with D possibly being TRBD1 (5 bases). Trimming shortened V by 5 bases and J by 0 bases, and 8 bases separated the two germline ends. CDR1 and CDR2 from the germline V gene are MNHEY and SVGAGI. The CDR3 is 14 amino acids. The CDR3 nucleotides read TGTGCCAGCAGTCCCCAGGGCTCTGGAAACACCATATATTTT. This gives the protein CASSPQGSGNTIYF.

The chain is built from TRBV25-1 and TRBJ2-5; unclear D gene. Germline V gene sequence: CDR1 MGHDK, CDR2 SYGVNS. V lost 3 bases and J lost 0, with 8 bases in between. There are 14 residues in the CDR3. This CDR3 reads CASSDNRDQETQYF. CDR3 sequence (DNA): TGTGCCAGCAGTGATAACAGAGACCAAGAGACCCAGTACTTC.

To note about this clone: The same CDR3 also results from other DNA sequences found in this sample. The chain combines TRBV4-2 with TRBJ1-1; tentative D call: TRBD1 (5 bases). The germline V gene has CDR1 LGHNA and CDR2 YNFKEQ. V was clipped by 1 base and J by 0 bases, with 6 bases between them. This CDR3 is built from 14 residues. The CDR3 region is CASSQGGMNTEAFF. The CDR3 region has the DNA TGTGCCAGCAGCCAAGGGGGGATGAACACTGAAGCTTTCTTT.

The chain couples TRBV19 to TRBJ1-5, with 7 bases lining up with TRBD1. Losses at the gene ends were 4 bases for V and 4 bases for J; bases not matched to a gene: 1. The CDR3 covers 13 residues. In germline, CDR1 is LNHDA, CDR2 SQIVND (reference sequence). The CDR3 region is CASSKQGNQPQHF. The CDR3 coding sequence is TGTGCCAGTAGTAAACAGGGGAATCAGCCCCAGCATTTT.

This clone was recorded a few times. CDR3 DNA: TGCAGCGTTGGTCCAGGGGGCTACACCTTC. This translates into CSVGPGGYTF. This chain uses TRBV29-1 with TRBJ1-2; D is possibly TRBD1 (5 bases). The CDR3 has 10 residues. Germline assignment: CDR1 SQVTM and CDR2 ANQGSEA. Trimming removed 4 bases from V and 8 bases from J, with 8 bases in between. The variable domain in full, with the rest retrieved from reference TRBV29-1 and TRBJ1-2, is SAVISQKPSRDICQRGTSLTIQCQVDSQVTMMFWYRQQPGQSLTLIATANQGSEATYESGFVIDKFPISRPNLTFSTLTVSNMSPEDSSIYLCSVGPGGYTFGSGTRLTVV.

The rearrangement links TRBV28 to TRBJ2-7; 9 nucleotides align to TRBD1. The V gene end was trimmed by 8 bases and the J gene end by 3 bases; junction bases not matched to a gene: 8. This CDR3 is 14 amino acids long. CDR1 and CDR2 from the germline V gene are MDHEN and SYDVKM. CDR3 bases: TGTGCCAGCGGACCAACAGGGGGCAACTACGAGCAGTACTTC. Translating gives CASGPTGGNYEQYF.

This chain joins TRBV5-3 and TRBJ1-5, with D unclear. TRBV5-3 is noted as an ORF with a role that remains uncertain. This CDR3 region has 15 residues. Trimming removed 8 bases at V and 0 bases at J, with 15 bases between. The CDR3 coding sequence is TGTGCCAGTACTAAACGGACGGTTAGCAATCAGCCCCAGCATTTT. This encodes CASTKRTVSNQPQHF.

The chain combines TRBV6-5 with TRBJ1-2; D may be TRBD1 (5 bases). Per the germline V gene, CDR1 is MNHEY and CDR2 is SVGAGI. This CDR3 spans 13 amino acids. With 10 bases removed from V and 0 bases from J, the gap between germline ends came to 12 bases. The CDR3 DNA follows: TGTGCCACAGACGGGGGGACTAACTATGGCTACACCTTC. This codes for CATDGGTNYGYTF.

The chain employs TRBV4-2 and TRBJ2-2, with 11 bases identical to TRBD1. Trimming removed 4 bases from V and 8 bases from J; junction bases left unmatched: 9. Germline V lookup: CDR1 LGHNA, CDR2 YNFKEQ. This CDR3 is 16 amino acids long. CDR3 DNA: TGTGCCAGCAGCCCGGGACAGGGGGTTTTGCCGGGGGAGCTGTTTTTT. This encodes CASSPGQGVLPGELFF.

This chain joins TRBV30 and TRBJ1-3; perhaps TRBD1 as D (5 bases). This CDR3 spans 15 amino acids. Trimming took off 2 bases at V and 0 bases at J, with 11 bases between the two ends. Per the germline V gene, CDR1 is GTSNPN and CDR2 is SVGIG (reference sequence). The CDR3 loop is CAWSSLRGSGNTIYF. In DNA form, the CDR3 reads TGTGCCTGGAGTTCCTTGAGGGGCTCTGGAAACACCATATATTTT.

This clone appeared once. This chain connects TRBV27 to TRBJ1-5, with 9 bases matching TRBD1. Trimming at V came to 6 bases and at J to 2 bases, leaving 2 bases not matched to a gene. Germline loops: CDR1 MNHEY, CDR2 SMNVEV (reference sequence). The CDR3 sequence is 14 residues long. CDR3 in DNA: TGTGCCAGCAGACAGGGGGCTGGCAATCAGCCCCAGCATTTT. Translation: CASRQGAGNQPQHF.

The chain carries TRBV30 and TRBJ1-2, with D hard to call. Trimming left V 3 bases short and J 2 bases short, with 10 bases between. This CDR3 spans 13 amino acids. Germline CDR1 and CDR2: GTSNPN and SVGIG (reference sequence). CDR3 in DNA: TGTGCCTGGAGGGCGGAGCGAAACTATGGCTACACCTTC. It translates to CAWRAERNYGYTF.